These 27 T cell receptor beta chains came from one sample sequenced in a study of Graves' ophthalmopathy and Graves' hyperthyroidism. The TCR beta CDR3 regions underwent amplification from RNA transcripts. The workflow started with a first-round RT-PCR run with HTBI primers and then moved on to a second-round multiplex PCR. Each CDR3 protein is one row after TCRdb ran MiXCR on the multiplex PCR reads. The sample records roughly 350,000 distinct CDR3 sequences, about 18% being singletons. Sequenced sample: peripheral blood. These receptors were collected from an adult woman with stable Graves' hyperthyroidism.

This clonotype was observed many times. The rearrangement uses TRBV28 and TRBJ2-2; D remains unclear. The CDR3 is made up of 14 amino acids. V lost 2 bases, J lost 1 base, and 5 bases lay in between. CDR1 and CDR2 (germline): MDHEN, SYDVKM. For the CDR3, the DNA is TGTGCCAGCAGTTTACAACAGAACACCGGGGAGCTGTTTTTT. Protein product: CASSLQQNTGELFF.

In its sample, this clonotype was seen many times. The chain carries TRBV28 and TRBJ1-5; no reliable D call. CDR1 and CDR2 (germline): MDHEN, SYDVKM. The CDR3 length is 14 residues. Between the trimmed V and J ends, which lost 4 bases and 8 bases, there was a span of 15 bases. The CDR3 bases are TGTGCCAGCAGTTCTACGGGAGACCTAGAGCCCCAGCATTTT. Translated, it gives CASSSTGDLEPQHF.

This clonotype has a count of ten or more. The genes are TRBV19 and TRBJ2-7; 9 bases match TRBD2. Trimming took 3 bases from V and 4 from J; bases not matched to a gene: 4. This CDR3 spans 14 amino acids. Germline V gene data show CDR1 as LNHDA and CDR2 as SQIVND (reference sequence). The CDR3 DNA reads TGTGCCAGTAGTATCGGAGCGGGAGGTTACGAGCAGTACTTC. Protein sequence: CASSIGAGGYEQYF.

This clonotype has only a few counts. The J gene is TRBJ2-7, the V gene TRBV28; no firm D call. Trimming stripped 3 bases from V and 1 base from J, with 7 bases between. CDR1 and CDR2 (germline): MDHEN, SYDVKM. The length of the CDR3 is 13 residues. The chain's CDR3 is CASSFPSSYEQYF. Written as DNA, the CDR3 is TGTGCCAGCAGTTTCCCCAGTTCCTACGAGCAGTACTTC.

This clonotype came up many times. V gene TRBV29-1 combines with J gene TRBJ2-7; D tentatively fits TRBD1 or TRBD2 (6 bases each). With 6 bases removed from V and 6 bases from J, the gap between germline ends came to 15 bases. Looked up from germline, CDR1 is SQVTM and CDR2 is ANQGSEA. The CDR3 is 12 amino acids. The CDR3 region has the DNA TGCAGCGTCCACATGGGGGGCGCCGAGCAGTACTTC. Its protein is CSVHMGGAEQYF.

Ten or more counts support this clonotype. V gene TRBV11-2 combines with J gene TRBJ2-7; unclear D gene. From germline, CDR1 is SGHAT and CDR2 FQNNGV. V lost 3 bases, J lost 4 bases, and 13 bases lay in between. The CDR3 totals 14 residues. In DNA, the CDR3 is TGTGCCAGCAGCTTTTTTCCTCAAGCTTACGAGCAGTACTTC. Its translation: CASSFFPQAYEQYF.

This clonotype was seen ten or more times. V usage is TRBV6-1 and J usage is TRBJ2-2; TRBD1 aligns across 8 bases. In germline, CDR1 is MNHNS, CDR2 SASEGT. The CDR3 covers 16 residues. The V and J ends lost 7 bases and 6 bases, in that order; junction bases with no gene match: 13. DNA of the CDR3: TGTGCCAGCATGACATTTAGGACAGGGAAGGCCGGGGAGCTGTTTTTT. This sequence encodes CASMTFRTGKAGELFF.

Many counts were recorded for this clonotype. This rearrangement joins TRBV20-1 to TRBJ2-5; D not certain. This CDR3 has 14 amino acids. V lost 3 bases to trimming and J lost 3 bases, with 14 bases between them. In germline, CDR1 is DFQATT, CDR2 SNEGSKA (reference sequence). The CDR3 reads CSASLGPGKETQYF. The CDR3 bases are TGCAGTGCTAGTCTCGGTCCAGGAAAAGAGACCCAGTACTTC.

This clonotype was found many times. The V call is TRBV29-1, the J call TRBJ2-5, with TRBD2 matching 10 bases. Germline V CDR1 and CDR2: SQVTM, ANQGSEA. The V segment lost 2 bases and the J segment 4 bases; nucleotides outside the gene matches: 7. CDR3 length: 15 amino acids. As DNA, the CDR3 is TGCAGCGTTGAAACTGGGAGCGGGAGGGGAGAGACCCAGTACTTC. It codes for CSVETGSGRGETQYF. Combining the CDR3 with reference TRBV29-1 and TRBJ2-5 gives the whole variable domain SAVISQKPSRDICQRGTSLTIQCQVDSQVTMMFWYRQQPGQSLTLIATANQGSEATYESGFVIDKFPISRPNLTFSTLTVSNMSPEDSSIYLCSVETGSGRGETQYFGPGTRLLVL.

This clonotype was seen ten or more times. V is TRBV7-9 and J is TRBJ2-7; D is uncertain. This CDR3 comprises 14 residues. Germline CDR1 is SEHNR and CDR2 is FQNEAQ (reference sequence). V was shortened by 0 bases and J by 6 bases, with 12 bases between the two germline ends. The CDR3, as DNA: TGTGCCAGCAGCTTAGCAGGCCCGGTGATCGAGCAGTACTTC. It codes for CASSLAGPVIEQYF.

This clonotype was observed many times. The chain employs TRBV7-2 and TRBJ2-5; the match to TRBD2 covers 9 bases. The V and J ends lost 2 bases and 6 bases, in that order; junction bases with no gene match: 13. This CDR3 region has 17 residues. CDR1 and CDR2 (germline): SGHTA, FQGNSA. CDR3 amino acids: CASSLTRLAEREKTQYF. The CDR3 DNA reads as TGTGCCAGCAGCTTAACCAGACTAGCGGAGAGGGAAAAGACCCAGTACTTC.

This clonotype was observed many times. V usage is TRBV19 and J usage is TRBJ1-5, with 9 bases identical to TRBD1. This CDR3 region has 13 residues. Germline V gives CDR1 LNHDA, CDR2 SQIVND (reference sequence). J gave up 5 bases and V 6 bases, and 2 bases lay outside the gene matches. The CDR3, as DNA: TGTGCCAGTAGAGACAGGGGGGATCAGCCCCAGCATTTT. This translates into CASRDRGDQPQHF.

This clonotype was observed many times. The chain has TRBV7-2 and TRBJ2-2, with unresolved D. The V end lost 0 bases, the J end lost 3 bases, and 8 bases lay between the germline ends. Germline CDR1 and CDR2: SGHTA and FQGNSA. The length of the CDR3 is 15 residues. The DNA for the CDR3 is TGTGCCAGCAGCTTAGCGTTAGCTGACACCGGGGAGCTGTTTTTT. This codes for CASSLALADTGELFF.

This clonotype was picked up many times. This chain uses TRBV12-5 with TRBJ2-5; TRBD1 aligns across 9 bases. This CDR3 contains 16 residues. Germline assignment: CDR1 LGHNT and CDR2 FRNRAP. J was trimmed by 0 bases and V by 4 bases; bases with no gene match: 6. CDR3 residues: CASGSWRQGDQETQYF. CDR3 DNA: TGTGCTAGTGGTTCCTGGCGACAGGGGGACCAAGAGACCCAGTACTTC.

This clonotype has at least ten counts. The chain links TRBV5-1 to TRBJ2-5; possibly TRBD1 for D (6 bases). Germline V gene data show CDR1 as SGHRS and CDR2 as YFSETQ. The CDR3 is 13 amino acids. V was trimmed by 4 bases and J by 0 bases, leaving 7 bases between them. The CDR3 DNA sequence: TGCGCCAGCAGCGGACAGAACCAAGAGACCCAGTACTTC. Its protein is CASSGQNQETQYF.

Ten or more counts support this clonotype. The genes are TRBV10-3 and TRBJ2-7; TRBD1 matches at 9 bases. CDR1 is ENHRY and CDR2 is SYGVKD in the germline V gene. Trimming at V came to 0 bases and at J to 2 bases, leaving 5 bases not matched to a gene. The length of the CDR3 is 16 residues. The CDR3 nucleotides are TGTGCCATCAGTGAGTCGACCGGGACAGGGACCTACGAGCAGTACTTC. Protein: CAISESTGTGTYEQYF.

This clonotype was counted ten times or more. The chain employs TRBV27 and TRBJ2-7; TRBD2 is a possible D gene (6 bases). With 5 bases removed from V and 3 bases from J, the gap between germline ends came to 14 bases. Germline loops: CDR1 MNHEY, CDR2 SMNVEV (reference sequence). The CDR3 contains 14 residues. CDR3 coding DNA: TGTGCCAGCAGTACCGGGACTCCAGACTACGAGCAGTACTTC. It codes for CASSTGTPDYEQYF.

This clonotype was counted at least ten times. The J gene is TRBJ2-2, the V gene TRBV12-3 or TRBV12-4; D remains unclear. The CDR3 runs 13 residues. Trimming pared 8 bases from V and 4 bases from J, leaving 11 bases between. This chain's CDR3 is CASRRSFTGELFF. For the CDR3, the DNA is TGTGCCAGCCGACGGAGTTTCACCGGGGAGCTGTTTTTT.

The rearrangement uses TRBV5-1 and TRBJ2-5; no clear D. V lost 1 base and J 0 bases, leaving 7 bases between the germline ends. Germline values: CDR1 SGHRS, CDR2 YFSETQ. The CDR3 has 14 amino acids. Written as DNA, the CDR3 is TGCGCCAGCAGCTTGACTACCTACCAAGAGACCCAGTACTTC. Its translation: CASSLTTYQETQYF.

This rearrangement joins TRBV6-1 to TRBJ1-1, with a weak D call TRBD1 (6 bases). CDR1 and CDR2 from the germline V gene are MNHNS and SASEGT. The CDR3 is made up of 13 amino acids. This chain's CDR3 is CRSAGHPNTEAFF. In DNA form, the CDR3 reads TGTAGATCAGCGGGACACCCGAACACTGAAGCTTTCTTT.

This clonotype was detected ten times or more. The J gene is TRBJ1-1, the V gene TRBV29-1; D is ambiguous. The length of the CDR3 is 10 residues. V lost 6 bases, J lost 0 bases, and 2 bases lay in between. Germline lookup yields CDR1 SQVTM and CDR2 ANQGSEA. CDR3 nucleotide sequence: TGCAGCGTCCTGAACACTGAAGCTTTCTTT. Amino acid sequence: CSVLNTEAFF.

There are a few counts of this clonotype. The chain couples TRBV20-1 to TRBJ1-2; 9 bases agree with TRBD1. The V gene's germline CDR1 is DFQATT and CDR2 SNEGSKA (reference sequence). This CDR3 spans 14 amino acids. After removal of 6 bases from V and 4 bases from J, the junction contained 9 bases not matched to a gene. CDR3 nucleotide sequence: TGCAGTGCCGGGGACAGGGATCGCTTCTATGGCTACACCTTC. This codes for CSAGDRDRFYGYTF.

This clonotype was counted many times. This likely comes from a read error, as the CDR3 has no conserved phenylalanine or tryptophan at its end. This rearrangement joins TRBV6-5 to TRBJ1-1; tentatively, D is TRBD1 (5 bases). Deletions cut 2 bases from V and 0 bases from J, with 7 bases between. CDR3 length equals 14 residues. CDR1 is MNHEY and CDR2 is SVGAGI in the germline V gene. Here the CDR3 reads CASSYRQMNTEAFL. The CDR3 nucleotides read TGTGCCAGCAGTTACAGACAGATGAACACTGAAGCTTTCCTT.

This clonotype showed up many times. The V call is TRBV6-5, the J call TRBJ1-2; 7 nucleotides agree with TRBD1. CDR1 and CDR2 (germline): MNHEY, SVGAGI. The CDR3 loop spans 13 amino acids. V was clipped by 5 bases and J by 5 bases; unmatched bases: 5. CDR3 protein: CASSTQGGYGYTF. CDR3 nucleotide sequence: TGTGCCAGCAGTACCCAGGGGGGGTATGGCTACACCTTC.

Ten or more counts support this clonotype. V is TRBV11-2 and J is TRBJ2-7; D tentatively fits TRBD1 or TRBD2 (5 bases each). Trimming took 3 bases from V and 0 from J, leaving 12 bases between them. The CDR3 extends over 15 amino acids. Per the germline V gene, CDR1 is SGHAT and CDR2 is FQNNGV. This CDR3 reads CASSFGTASSYEQYF. DNA for the CDR3: TGTGCCAGCAGCTTTGGGACGGCGAGCTCCTACGAGCAGTACTTC.

The table lists this clonotype with many counts. The rearrangement joins TRBV7-8 to TRBJ2-5; 12 nucleotides align to TRBD2. This CDR3 region has 18 residues. Per the germline V gene, CDR1 is SGHVS and CDR2 is FQNEAQ. The J segment lost 5 bases and the V segment lost 1 base, leaving 11 bases of the junction unmatched. CDR3 in amino acids: CASSLGSGLAGFWETQYF. DNA of the CDR3: TGTGCCAGCAGCTTAGGTTCCGGACTAGCGGGATTTTGGGAGACCCAGTACTTC.

The rearrangement links TRBV6-5 to TRBJ1-2; the D is unclear. This CDR3 is 10 amino acids long. V dropped 8 bases and J dropped 6 bases, with 7 bases sitting between them. The germline V gene encodes CDR1 MNHEY and CDR2 SVGAGI. CDR3 DNA: TGTGCCAGCCGGGAGGATGGCTACACCTTC. Translated: CASREDGYTF.